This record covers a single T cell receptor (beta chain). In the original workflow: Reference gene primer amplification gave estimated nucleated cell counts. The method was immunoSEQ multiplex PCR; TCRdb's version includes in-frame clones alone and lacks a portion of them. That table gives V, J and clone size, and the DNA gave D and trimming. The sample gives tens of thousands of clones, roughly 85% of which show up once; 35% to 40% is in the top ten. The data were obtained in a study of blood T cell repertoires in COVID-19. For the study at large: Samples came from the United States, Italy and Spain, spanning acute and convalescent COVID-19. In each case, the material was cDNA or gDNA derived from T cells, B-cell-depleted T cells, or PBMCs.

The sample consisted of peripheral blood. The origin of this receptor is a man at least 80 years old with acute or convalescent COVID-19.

CDR3 in amino acids: CASSLAAPRSQYF. In nucleotides, the CDR3 is TGTGCCAGCAGCTTGGCGGCCCCAAGGTCCCAGTACTTC. The chain links TRBV11-2 to TRBJ2-5; D remains ambiguous. V shed 3 bases and J shed 9 bases, with 14 bases lying between them. This CDR3 region has 13 residues. Germline V CDR1 and CDR2: SGHAT, FQNNGV.